This T cell receptor (beta chain) was identified during a study of Graves' ophthalmopathy and Graves' hyperthyroidism. General study findings and limits: Blood shared most expanded thyroid clonotypes above 0.001 frequency.

The table lists this clonotype with a few counts. The target antigen is unknown. Germline V gene lookup returns CDR1 DFQATT and CDR2 SNEGSKA (reference sequence). The V and J ends lost 3 bases and 2 bases, in that order; junction bases with no gene match: 7. The CDR3 extends over 15 amino acids. Amplifying from RNA transcripts, the study obtained TCR beta CDR3 regions. First-round RT-PCR with HTBI primers preceded a second-round multiplex PCR. TCRdb itself ran the multiplex PCR reads through MiXCR, one entry per CDR3 protein. The sample has about 740,000 distinct CDR3 sequences; roughly 41% are singletons. Diagnostic conclusions were grounded in clinical symptoms, serum thyroxine, TRAb, thyroid ultrasound and orbital computed tomography.

V is TRBV20-1 and J is TRBJ1-2; 9 bases align to TRBD1. Source material: peripheral blood. This sequence was found in an adult man with Graves' ophthalmopathy. CDR3 sequence reads: CSAREPGQGNYGYTF. The CDR3 DNA reads TGCAGTGCTAGGGAACCGGGACAGGGAAACTATGGCTACACCTTC.